This is a list of T cell receptor beta chains from one sample in a study of T cell repertoires in cytomegalovirus infection. TCRdb re-called the reads through MiXCR, storing one row per CDR3 protein. The table shows just under 300,000 distinct CDR3 sequences, with about a tenth occurring only once. Material: PBMCs. Receptors were obtained from a human donor in good health (CMV status not recorded). Some clones in this sample may be carry-over from other donors' samples. CDR3s include the opening cysteine and the closing phenylalanine or tryptophan. D genes are given only for firm matches. A clone size is listed for some rows: how often the clone was seen (once, few, many), or a class if it is expanded.

CDR3aa: CATSREQGTGNTIYF; CDR3nt: TGTGCCACCAGCAGAGAACAGGGGACCGGAAACACCATATATTTT; d_gene: TRBD1; j_gene: TRBJ1-3; abundance: many; len: 15; v_gene: TRBV15
CDR3aa: CASGPLGLAGDTGELFF; CDR3nt: TGTGCCAGCGGACCACTCGGACTAGCGGGGGACACCGGGGAGCTGTTTTTT; d_gene: TRBD2; j_gene: TRBJ2-2; abundance: many; len: 17; v_gene: TRBV6-2/TRBV6-3
CDR3aa: CASSFGPDTQYF; CDR3nt: TGTGCCAGCAGTTTCGGCCCAGATACGCAGTATTTT; d_gene: .; j_gene: TRBJ2-3; abundance: .; len: 12; v_gene: TRBV12-3/TRBV12-4
CDR3aa: CASSLSILGDGYTF; CDR3nt: TGTGCCAGCAGCTTATCGATTTTGGGGGACGGCTACACCTTC; d_gene: .; j_gene: TRBJ1-2; abundance: many; len: 14; v_gene: TRBV7-9
CDR3aa: CASSLEQGNSPLHF; CDR3nt: TGTGCCAGCAGCTTAGAGCAGGGTAATTCACCCCTCCACTTT; d_gene: .; j_gene: TRBJ1-6; abundance: many; len: 14; v_gene: TRBV7-2
CDR3aa: CASADRVNYGYTF; CDR3nt: TGTGCCAGCGCCGACAGGGTGAACTATGGCTACACCTTC; d_gene: TRBD1; j_gene: TRBJ1-2; abundance: many; len: 13; v_gene: TRBV28
CDR3aa: CASSKRQNTEAFF; CDR3nt: TGTGCCAGTAGTAAAAGACAGAACACTGAAGCTTTCTTT; d_gene: .; j_gene: TRBJ1-1; abundance: .; len: 13; v_gene: TRBV19
CDR3aa: CASFEGQGAGELFF; CDR3nt: TGTGCCAGCTTCGAGGGGCAGGGGGCCGGGGAGCTGTTTTTT; d_gene: TRBD1; j_gene: TRBJ2-2; abundance: few; len: 14; v_gene: TRBV7-2
CDR3aa: CASSFERGVMETQYF; CDR3nt: TGTGCCAGCAGTTTTGAGCGGGGGGTTATGGAGACCCAGTACTTC; d_gene: TRBD2; j_gene: TRBJ2-5; abundance: many; len: 15; v_gene: TRBV12-3/TRBV12-4
CDR3aa: CASSTRQTRGETQYF; CDR3nt: TGTGCCAGCAGCACGAGACAGACCCGAGGGGAGACCCAGTACTTC; d_gene: .; j_gene: TRBJ2-5; abundance: .; len: 15; v_gene: TRBV7-9
CDR3aa: CASSLGRAPGNTIYF; CDR3nt: TGTGCCAGCAGTTTAGGACGAGCCCCTGGAAACACCATATATTTT; d_gene: .; j_gene: TRBJ1-3; abundance: many; len: 15; v_gene: TRBV28
CDR3aa: CASRKGEGEQFF; CDR3nt: TGTGCCAGCAGAAAAGGGGAAGGTGAGCAGTTCTTC; d_gene: .; j_gene: TRBJ2-1; abundance: .; len: 12; v_gene: TRBV6-2/TRBV6-3
CDR3aa: CASSFRLRGGETQYF; CDR3nt: TGTGCCAGCAGCTTCAGACTGCGGGGAGGGGAGACCCAGTACTTC; d_gene: TRBD2; j_gene: TRBJ2-5; abundance: many; len: 15; v_gene: TRBV7-2
CDR3aa: CASRGLQGSSYNEQFF; CDR3nt: TGTGCCAGCAGGGGCCTACAGGGGAGCTCCTACAATGAGCAGTTCTTC; d_gene: TRBD1; j_gene: TRBJ2-1; abundance: many; len: 16; v_gene: TRBV12-3/TRBV12-4
CDR3aa: CAISTISFGQGSSDTQYF; CDR3nt: TGTGCCATCAGTACAATATCTTTTGGACAGGGGTCTTCAGATACGCAGTATTTT; d_gene: TRBD1; j_gene: TRBJ2-3; abundance: many; len: 18; v_gene: TRBV10-3
CDR3aa: CASRGGGVTEAFF; CDR3nt: TGTGCCAGCAGGGGGGGTGGGGTTACTGAAGCTTTCTTT; d_gene: .; j_gene: TRBJ1-1; abundance: .; len: 13; v_gene: TRBV2
CDR3aa: CASSPDRAGYGYTF; CDR3nt: TGTGCCAGCTCGCCCGACAGGGCGGGATATGGCTACACCTTC; d_gene: TRBD1; j_gene: TRBJ1-2; abundance: .; len: 14; v_gene: TRBV18
CDR3aa: CASRLWDRELGSNQPQHF; CDR3nt: TGTGCCAGCAGGCTCTGGGACAGGGAGTTAGGGAGCAATCAGCCCCAGCATTTT; d_gene: TRBD1; j_gene: TRBJ1-5; abundance: many; len: 18; v_gene: TRBV28
CDR3aa: CASSVQAVGRTNTEAFF; CDR3nt: TGTGCCAGCAGCGTTCAGGCCGTGGGCAGAACGAACACTGAAGCTTTCTTT; d_gene: .; j_gene: TRBJ1-1; abundance: .; len: 17; v_gene: TRBV9
CDR3aa: CASSLFGGEASGANVLTF; CDR3nt: TGTGCCAGCAGTTTATTCGGGGGTGAGGCATCTGGGGCCAACGTCCTGACTTTC; d_gene: .; j_gene: TRBJ2-6; abundance: many; len: 18; v_gene: TRBV28
CDR3aa: CASSADRGLNQPQHF; CDR3nt: TGTGCCAGCAGTGCAGACAGGGGCCTCAATCAGCCCCAGCATTTT; d_gene: TRBD1; j_gene: TRBJ1-5; abundance: many; len: 15; v_gene: TRBV2
CDR3aa: CASSPGVQGPSQETQYF; CDR3nt: TGCGCCAGCAGCCCGGGCGTCCAGGGACCCAGTCAAGAGACCCAGTACTTC; d_gene: .; j_gene: TRBJ2-5; abundance: .; len: 17; v_gene: TRBV5-1
CDR3aa: CASSLWGGGREQFF; CDR3nt: TGTGCCAGCAGTTTGTGGGGGGGGGGCCGAGAGCAGTTCTTC; d_gene: .; j_gene: TRBJ2-1; abundance: few; len: 14; v_gene: TRBV27
CDR3aa: CAISDIDRGQYGYTF; CDR3nt: TGTGCCATCAGTGATATTGACAGGGGGCAATATGGCTACACCTTC; d_gene: TRBD1; j_gene: TRBJ1-2; abundance: many; len: 15; v_gene: TRBV10-3
CDR3aa: CSASGSSGQETQYF; CDR3nt: TGCAGTGCTAGTGGCTCTAGCGGCCAAGAGACCCAGTACTTC; d_gene: TRBD2; j_gene: TRBJ2-5; abundance: .; len: 14; v_gene: TRBV20-1
CDR3aa: CSALRTANTGELFF; CDR3nt: TGCAGTGCTCTTAGGACTGCGAACACCGGGGAGCTGTTTTTT; d_gene: .; j_gene: TRBJ2-2; abundance: few; len: 14; v_gene: TRBV20-1
CDR3aa: CASSPPGGSYNSPLHF; CDR3nt: TGTGCCAGCAGCCCACCGGGCGGCTCCTATAATTCACCCCTCCACTTT; d_gene: .; j_gene: TRBJ1-6; abundance: many; len: 16; v_gene: TRBV7-2
CDR3aa: CSARDGPRSGELFF; CDR3nt: TGCAGTGCTAGAGACGGCCCCCGTAGCGGGGAGCTGTTTTTT; d_gene: .; j_gene: TRBJ2-2; abundance: .; len: 14; v_gene: TRBV20-1
CDR3aa: CSASPRGPNTEAFF; CDR3nt: TGCAGTGCTAGCCCCAGGGGGCCGAACACTGAAGCTTTCTTT; d_gene: TRBD1; j_gene: TRBJ1-1; abundance: many; len: 14; v_gene: TRBV20-1
CDR3aa: CAGRKTDEETQYF; CDR3nt: TGTGCCGGGAGGAAGACAGACGAAGAGACCCAGTACTTC; d_gene: .; j_gene: TRBJ2-5; abundance: many; len: 13; v_gene: TRBV19
CDR3aa: CASSLGTGLQGYTF; CDR3nt: TGTGCCAGCAGCTTAGGGACAGGGCTTCAAGGCTACACCTTC; d_gene: TRBD1; j_gene: TRBJ1-2; abundance: many; len: 14; v_gene: TRBV7-9
CDR3aa: CASTLVGPGANVLTF; CDR3nt: TGTGCCAGCACCCTGGTGGGGCCGGGGGCCAACGTCCTGACTTTC; d_gene: .; j_gene: TRBJ2-6; abundance: many; len: 15; v_gene: TRBV6-5
CDR3aa: CASSLVPGGGASTDTQYF; CDR3nt: TGTGCCAGCAGCTTAGTCCCCGGCGGGGGGGCGAGCACAGATACGCAGTATTTT; d_gene: TRBD2; j_gene: TRBJ2-3; abundance: many; len: 18; v_gene: TRBV7-2
CDR3aa: CASIYSASGANVLTF; CDR3nt: TGTGCCAGTATTTACAGCGCCTCTGGGGCCAACGTCCTGACTTTC; d_gene: .; j_gene: TRBJ2-6; abundance: few; len: 15; v_gene: TRBV19
CDR3aa: CASQKVGTTNQPQHF; CDR3nt: TGTGCCAGCCAAAAGGTCGGGACAACCAATCAGCCCCAGCATTTT; d_gene: .; j_gene: TRBJ1-5; abundance: .; len: 15; v_gene: TRBV6-5
CDR3aa: CASSLALGTQYF; CDR3nt: TGTGCCAGCAGTTTAGCGCTGGGGACCCAGTACTTC; d_gene: .; j_gene: TRBJ2-5; abundance: .; len: 12; v_gene: TRBV12-3/TRBV12-4
CDR3aa: CATSRDRSRLANTGELFF; CDR3nt: TGTGCCACCAGCAGAGATAGATCCCGACTGGCGAACACCGGGGAGCTGTTTTTT; d_gene: .; j_gene: TRBJ2-2; abundance: many; len: 18; v_gene: TRBV15
CDR3aa: CASSYLGRNTEAFF; CDR3nt: TGTGCCAGCAGTTACCTTGGACGTAACACTGAAGCTTTCTTT; d_gene: .; j_gene: TRBJ1-1; abundance: many; len: 14; v_gene: TRBV6-2/TRBV6-3
CDR3aa: CSARTKGTGNQPQHF; CDR3nt: TGCAGTGCTAGAACCAAAGGGACAGGCAATCAGCCCCAGCATTTT; d_gene: TRBD1; j_gene: TRBJ1-5; abundance: .; len: 15; v_gene: TRBV20-1
CDR3aa: CSAREAGGVTDTQYF; CDR3nt: TGCAGTGCTAGAGAGGCGGGGGGGGTCACAGATACGCAGTATTTT; d_gene: TRBD2; j_gene: TRBJ2-3; abundance: many; len: 15; v_gene: TRBV20-1
CDR3aa: CASSLTGASNQPQHF; CDR3nt: TGTGCCAGCAGTCTAACAGGAGCCAGCAATCAGCCCCAGCATTTT; d_gene: .; j_gene: TRBJ1-5; abundance: .; len: 15; v_gene: TRBV28
CDR3aa: CATSRDSRAFGDQPQHF; CDR3nt: TGTGCCACCAGCAGAGATTCAAGGGCCTTCGGGGATCAGCCCCAGCATTTT; d_gene: .; j_gene: TRBJ1-5; abundance: many; len: 17; v_gene: TRBV15
CDR3aa: CASRLAGGLNEQFF; CDR3nt: TGTGCCAGCAGACTAGCGGGGGGTCTCAATGAGCAGTTCTTC; d_gene: TRBD2; j_gene: TRBJ2-1; abundance: few; len: 14; v_gene: TRBV2
CDR3aa: CASSQILSGSGELFF; CDR3nt: TGTGCCAGCAGCCAAATCTTGTCAGGGAGCGGGGAGCTGTTTTTT; d_gene: .; j_gene: TRBJ2-2; abundance: many; len: 15; v_gene: TRBV14
CDR3aa: CASSQDQSWRTGISNTGELFF; CDR3nt: TGTGCCAGCAGCCAAGATCAGAGCTGGAGAACAGGGATTTCGAACACCGGGGAGCTGTTTTTT; d_gene: .; j_gene: TRBJ2-2; abundance: many; len: 21; v_gene: TRBV14
CDR3aa: CASPRGGAHQDTQYF; CDR3nt: TGTGCCAGCCCGCGAGGGGGGGCGCATCAAGATACGCAGTATTTT; d_gene: .; j_gene: TRBJ2-3; abundance: many; len: 15; v_gene: TRBV19
CDR3aa: CASSFRVQGHIQYF; CDR3nt: TGTGCCAGCAGCTTTAGGGTCCAGGGGCACATTCAGTACTTC; d_gene: .; j_gene: TRBJ2-4; abundance: few; len: 14; v_gene: TRBV5-6
CDR3aa: CASSDTADNQPQHF; CDR3nt: TGTGCCAGCAGTGACACGGCAGACAATCAGCCCCAGCATTTT; d_gene: .; j_gene: TRBJ1-5; abundance: .; len: 14; v_gene: TRBV2
CDR3aa: CASSPVQANTGELFF; CDR3nt: TGTGCCAGCAGCCCGGTTCAGGCAAACACCGGGGAGCTGTTTTTT; d_gene: .; j_gene: TRBJ2-2; abundance: .; len: 15; v_gene: TRBV7-2
CDR3aa: CASSLELAGNYEQYF; CDR3nt: TGTGCCAGCAGTTTGGAACTAGCGGGGAACTACGAGCAGTACTTC; d_gene: TRBD2; j_gene: TRBJ2-7; abundance: many; len: 15; v_gene: TRBV5-6
CDR3aa: CASSLGDRVETQYF; CDR3nt: TGCGCCAGCAGCTTAGGGGACAGGGTTGAGACCCAGTACTTC; d_gene: TRBD1; j_gene: TRBJ2-5; abundance: .; len: 14; v_gene: TRBV5-1
CDR3aa: CSARLGVNGYTF; CDR3nt: TGCAGTGCTAGGCTGGGTGTCAATGGCTACACCTTC; d_gene: .; j_gene: TRBJ1-2; abundance: many; len: 12; v_gene: TRBV20-1
CDR3aa: CASSYSRGHTGELFF; CDR3nt: TGTGCCAGCAGTTATTCGCGGGGGCACACCGGGGAGCTGTTTTTT; d_gene: .; j_gene: TRBJ2-2; abundance: many; len: 15; v_gene: TRBV6-2/TRBV6-3
CDR3aa: CASSPRDRATKNIQYF; CDR3nt: TGTGCCAGCAGCCCGAGGGACAGGGCGACCAAAAACATTCAGTACTTC; d_gene: TRBD1; j_gene: TRBJ2-4; abundance: many; len: 16; v_gene: TRBV7-9